There are a few counts of the clone carrying this T cell receptor (beta chain). The data stem from a study of blood T cell repertoires in COVID-19. In the original processing: The authors estimated nucleated cell counts from reference gene primer amplification. Repertoires were generated with immunoSEQ multiplex PCR, while TCRdb's copy carries only in-frame clones and drops some. Clonal size and the V and J genes are those of that table, whereas D and trimming came from the DNA. The profile shows about 56,000 clones, 89% of them singletons. Germline-derived CDR1 and CDR2 are SQVTM and ANQGSEA. Losses at the gene ends were 5 bases for V and 4 bases for J; bases not matched to a gene: 8. The CDR3 sequence is 15 residues long.

Sequenced: peripheral blood. The chain uses TRBV29-1 and TRBJ2-2; 9 bases map to TRBD1. This TCR was sampled from an older woman with COVID-19, enrolled during active disease. The DNA of the CDR3 is TGCAGCGTTCGGACAGGGGTCGGATTCACCGGGGAGCTGTTTTTT. It codes for CSVRTGVGFTGELFF.